Presented here are 26 T cell receptor beta chains from one specimen sequenced in a study of blood T cell repertoires in COVID-19. Assay: immunoSEQ multiplex PCR; the TCRdb copy retains only in-frame clones and omits some. The table shows over 10,000 clones, with around nine tenths occurring only once. The material sequenced was peripheral blood. The source is a man between 65 and 85 years old with active COVID-19.

The CDR3 DNA sequence: TGTGCCAGCAGTGCGGGACAGGGAACCGGGGAGCTGTTTTTT. It encodes CASSAGQGTGELFF. This chain uses TRBV25-1 with TRBJ2-2, with 9 positions matching TRBD1. CDR1 is MGHDK and CDR2 is SYGVNS in the germline V gene. The CDR3 has 14 amino acids. With 4 bases clipped from V and 5 bases from J, the junction kept 2 bases outside the gene matches.

The V call is TRBV7-9, the J call TRBJ2-1; 7 bases match TRBD2. This CDR3 region has 13 residues. Germline V gene data show CDR1 as SEHNR and CDR2 as FQNEAQ (reference sequence). V trimming: 8 bases; J trimming: 6 bases; junction bases outside the gene matches: 7. CDR3 sequence reads: CASPWGGSNEQFF. The CDR3 DNA reads TGTGCCAGCCCTTGGGGGGGTTCCAATGAGCAGTTCTTC.

The chain has TRBV14 and TRBJ1-1; D possibly corresponds to TRBD1 (5 bases). Germline CDR1 and CDR2: SGHDN and FVKESK. Deletions cut 1 base from V and 10 bases from J, with 13 bases between. This CDR3 spans 13 amino acids. The DNA of the CDR3 is TGTGCCAGCAGCCAAGGGCGGTGGGGGGGAGCTTTCTTT. It is translated as CASSQGRWGGAFF.

The table lists this clone with a few counts. This chain uses TRBV19 with TRBJ2-2; TRBD2 might be the D (7 bases). In germline, CDR1 is LNHDA, CDR2 SQIVND (reference sequence). V gave up 7 bases and J gave up 7 bases, with 19 bases separating them. The CDR3 spans 15 residues. The CDR3 protein is CASKSSGGAHGELFF. The CDR3 coding sequence is TGTGCCAGTAAATCTAGTGGGGGGGCCCACGGGGAGCTGTTTTTT.

The chain carries TRBV7-2 and TRBJ2-7, with 13 positions matching TRBD2. The CDR3 loop spans 16 amino acids. Looked up from germline, CDR1 is SGHTA and CDR2 is FQGNSA. V lost 4 bases to trimming and J lost 3 bases; unmatched junction nucleotides: 6. The CDR3 loop reads CASSSRTSGSRYEQYF. As DNA, the CDR3 is TGTGCCAGCAGCTCCCGGACTAGCGGGAGCCGCTACGAGCAGTACTTC.

The gene calls are TRBV5-1 and TRBJ1-3, with D uncertain. The CDR3 totals 13 residues. CDR1 is SGHRS, CDR2 YFSETQ, per germline. Trimming took 6 bases from V and 0 from J, leaving 7 bases between them. The CDR3 DNA is TGCGCCAGCACGGGAAGCTCTGGAAACACCATATATTTT. Protein sequence: CASTGSSGNTIYF.

This clone was recorded once. The J gene is TRBJ2-1, the V gene TRBV19; no clear D gene. The V gene lost 6 bases and the J gene lost 2 bases, with 8 bases spanning the gap. Germline V CDR1 and CDR2: LNHDA, SQIVND (reference sequence). The CDR3 loop spans 13 amino acids. CDR3 DNA: TGTGCCAGTAGGGCCTTGACCTACAATGAGCAGTTCTTC. It translates to CASRALTYNEQFF.

The rearrangement joins TRBV6-1 to TRBJ2-7; D might be TRBD2 (5 bases). V was clipped by 1 base and J by 4 bases, with 8 bases between them. Germline loops: CDR1 MNHNS, CDR2 SASEGT. CDR3 length: 13 residues. Here the CDR3 DNA reads TGTGCCAGCAGTGAAGGGCGGGCTTACGAGCAGTACTTC. Its translation: CASSEGRAYEQYF.

This clone is a singleton in its sample. The V call is TRBV27, the J call TRBJ2-5, with 9 bases matching TRBD1. Germline V gene sequence: CDR1 MNHEY, CDR2 SMNVEV (reference sequence). V lost 7 bases, J lost 3 bases, and 6 bases stayed unmatched. The CDR3 extends over 14 amino acids. The CDR3 is CASTRQGGEETQYF. DNA of the CDR3: TGTGCCAGCACCAGACAGGGGGGGGAAGAGACCCAGTACTTC.

The V call is TRBV5-1, the J call TRBJ2-1, with 7 positions matching TRBD2. CDR1 SGHRS and CDR2 YFSETQ come from the germline V gene. The ends lost 6 bases at V and 2 bases at J; junction bases unmatched: 14. The CDR3 totals 17 residues. This CDR3 is CASTLGNGGSAYNEQFF. CDR3 DNA sequence: TGCGCCAGCACCCTGGGGAATGGCGGGAGCGCCTACAATGAGCAGTTCTTC.

This chain joins TRBV7-9 and TRBJ1-5; D uncertain. Germline V gene data show CDR1 as SEHNR and CDR2 as FQNEAQ (reference sequence). This CDR3 has 14 amino acids. V was trimmed by 2 bases and J by 3 bases, leaving 8 bases between them. The CDR3 DNA sequence: TGTGCCAGCAGCTTATCACAGAACAATCAGCCCCAGCATTTT. It specifies CASSLSQNNQPQHF.

The V and J genes are TRBV18 and TRBJ2-7, with 7 positions matching TRBD2. Germline values: CDR1 KGHSH, CDR2 LQKENI. The CDR3 length is 17 residues. Losses at the gene ends were 3 bases for V and 3 bases for J; bases not matched to a gene: 14. The CDR3 DNA follows: TGTGCCAGCTCACCCCCCCCGCGGGGGTTATTTCTCTACGAGCAGTACTTC. Residues: CASSPPPRGLFLYEQYF.

The CDR3 reads CASSPPLSTATEAFF. The CDR3 nucleotides are TGTGCCAGCTCACCACCGCTCTCCACAGCCACTGAAGCTTTCTTT. The genes are TRBV18 and TRBJ1-1; D ambiguous. V shed 0 bases and J shed 4 bases, with 12 bases lying between them. CDR3 length equals 15 residues. In germline, CDR1 is KGHSH, CDR2 LQKENI.

This chain joins TRBV5-1 and TRBJ2-3; no clear D gene. With 3 bases removed from V and 2 bases from J, the gap between germline ends came to 7 bases. This CDR3 contains 13 residues. CDR1 and CDR2 (germline): SGHRS, YFSETQ. This CDR3 is CASSSSTTDTQYF. The CDR3 DNA reads TGCGCCAGCAGCTCGAGTACCACAGATACGCAGTATTTT.

This clone has more than one count but fewer than ten. The chain links TRBV5-1 to TRBJ2-7; no clear D gene. The germline V and J ends were trimmed by 0 bases and 4 bases, with 11 bases remaining between them. Germline V gene sequence: CDR1 SGHRS, CDR2 YFSETQ. This CDR3 is 14 amino acids long. CDR3 sequence reads: CASSLAASKYEQYF. CDR3 bases: TGCGCCAGCAGCTTGGCCGCGAGTAAGTACGAGCAGTACTTC.

J is TRBJ2-1 and V is TRBV9, with a possible D match to TRBD2 (6 bases). The CDR3 covers 15 residues. CDR1 and CDR2 from the germline V gene are SGDLS and YYNGEE. The V and J ends lost 4 bases and 7 bases respectively, with 18 bases between them. The CDR3 here is CASSPRTAEGNEQFF. For the CDR3, the DNA is TGTGCCAGCAGCCCAAGAACCGCGGAGGGGAATGAGCAGTTCTTC. Full variable domain (outside the CDR3, taken from reference TRBV9 and TRBJ2-1): DSGVTQTPKHLITATGQRVTLRCSPRSGDLSVYWYQQSLDQGLQFLIQYYNGEERAKGNILERFSAQQFPDLHSELNLSSLELGDSALYFCASSPRTAEGNEQFFGPGTRLTVL.

This chain uses TRBV6-4 with TRBJ1-1; TRBD1 matches 8 bases. From germline, CDR1 is MRHNA and CDR2 SNTAGT. The CDR3 has 14 residues. V lost 6 bases and J lost 4; bases outside the gene matches: 7. DNA of the CDR3: TGTGCCAGCAGCCAGGACAGGGCTTCCACTGAAGCTTTCTTT. Its protein product is CASSQDRASTEAFF.

Relative to its sample, this clone is large. J is TRBJ1-6 and V is TRBV13; 8 bases line up with TRBD1. Germline V gives CDR1 PRHDT, CDR2 FYEKMQ (reference sequence). CDR3 length equals 17 residues. The J segment lost 1 base and the V segment lost 4 bases, leaving 6 bases of the junction unmatched. CDR3: CASSSLRGRSYNSPLHF. The CDR3, as DNA: TGTGCCAGCAGCTCTCTCAGGGGGCGATCCTATAATTCACCCCTCCACTTT. Looking up the rest from reference TRBV13 and TRBJ1-6 gives the full variable domain: AAGVIQSPRHLIKEKRETATLKCYPIPRHDTVYWYQQGPGQDPQFLISFYEKMQSDKGSIPDRFSAQQFSDYHSELNMSSLELGDSALYFCASSSLRGRSYNSPLHFGNGTRLTVT.

This clone has more than one count but fewer than ten. V is TRBV10-1 and J is TRBJ1-2, with 10 bases lining up with TRBD1. V lost 6 bases, J lost 5 bases, and 3 bases stayed unmatched. Germline CDR1 is WNHNN and CDR2 is SYGVQD (reference sequence). The length of the CDR3 is 13 residues. CDR3 amino acids: CASRRDRGYGYTF. The CDR3 DNA follows: TGCGCCAGCAGGCGGGACAGGGGATATGGCTACACCTTC.

The chain employs TRBV10-3 and TRBJ2-3, with D hard to call. This CDR3 region has 16 residues. From germline, CDR1 is ENHRY and CDR2 SYGVKD. The germline V and J ends were trimmed by 0 bases and 1 base, with 11 bases remaining between them. The CDR3 here is CAISESILARTDTQYF. CDR3 nucleotide sequence: TGTGCCATCAGTGAGTCGATTTTGGCACGCACAGATACGCAGTATTTT.

The chain carries TRBV7-3 and TRBJ2-3, with 8 bases identical to TRBD2. Trimming at V came to 6 bases and at J to 2 bases, leaving 4 bases not matched to a gene. The CDR3 loop spans 14 amino acids. CDR1 and CDR2 (germline): SGHTA, FQGTGA. In DNA form, the CDR3 reads TGTGCCAGCAGTTTAGCGGGGACCACAGATACGCAGTATTTT. Protein product: CASSLAGTTDTQYF.

This chain uses TRBV2 with TRBJ1-2; D unclear. CDR1 is SNHLY, CDR2 FYNNEI, per germline. V gave up 5 bases and J gave up 5 bases, with 9 bases separating them. The CDR3 totals 12 residues. The CDR3 loop is CASSFESYGYTF. The DNA of the CDR3 is TGTGCCAGCAGTTTCGAGAGTTATGGCTACACCTTC.

V and J are TRBV2 and TRBJ1-5; D possibly corresponds to TRBD1 (6 bases). Trimming pared 3 bases from V and 10 bases from J, leaving 10 bases between. Germline loops: CDR1 SNHLY, CDR2 FYNNEI. The CDR3 spans 12 residues. DNA of the CDR3: TGTGCCAGCAGTGAGTCAGGGGACCCCCAGCATTTT. Amino acid sequence: CASSESGDPQHF.

The genes are TRBV7-2 and TRBJ2-5; D possibly corresponds to TRBD2 (7 bases). CDR1 SGHTA and CDR2 FQGNSA come from the germline V gene. Trimming left V 3 bases short and J 5 bases short, with 10 bases between. This CDR3 region has 13 residues. The CDR3 reads CASSLGGGETQYF. The CDR3 bases are TGTGCCAGCAGCTTGGGAGGGGGTGAGACCCAGTACTTC.

This sequence joins TRBV19 and TRBJ1-6; TRBD1 matches 8 bases. After removal of 5 bases from V and 10 bases from J, the junction contained 7 bases not matched to a gene. The germline CDR1 and CDR2 sequences are LNHDA and SQIVND (reference sequence). This CDR3 is built from 14 residues. CDR3 DNA: TGTGCCAGTAGTGTCCAGGGGGCGAAGTCACCCCTCCACTTT. Protein product: CASSVQGAKSPLHF.

This chain connects TRBV15 to TRBJ1-6; TRBD1 agrees at 10 bases. This CDR3 spans 15 amino acids. Germline CDR1 is LNHNV and CDR2 is YYDKDF (reference sequence). The J segment lost 7 bases and the V segment lost 6 bases, leaving 6 bases of the junction unmatched. CDR3 in DNA: TGTGCCACCAGGGGGGACAGGGGCTCAAATTCACCCCTCCACTTT. It codes for CATRGDRGSNSPLHF.